The 26 T cell receptor beta chains below all came from one sample that was sequenced in a study of identifying expanded T cells in peripheral blood. Produced via immunoSEQ multiplex PCR; TCRdb's table is partial and in-frame only. Here the sample spans 100,000 or so clones, around 85% being singletons. The sample comprised blood. All receptors come from a person aged 18-70 years in good health.

The V and J genes are TRBV28 and TRBJ2-1; 12 bases match TRBD2. The V gene end was trimmed by 3 bases and the J gene end by 9 bases; junction bases not matched to a gene: 24. The CDR3 runs to 21 residues. From germline, CDR1 is MDHEN and CDR2 SYDVKM. The CDR3 DNA reads as TGTGCCAGCAGTTTCGTGTCCCGATTCCGGACTAGCGGGGAGACCTACTCTGAGCAGTTCTTC. Its translation: CASSFVSRFRTSGETYSEQFF.

The chain has TRBV4-2 and TRBJ2-1; the match to TRBD2 covers 10 bases. The V and J ends lost 6 bases and 3 bases, in that order; junction bases with no gene match: 8. The CDR3 sequence is 16 residues long. Germline V gene lookup returns CDR1 LGHNA and CDR2 YNFKEQ. Written as DNA, the CDR3 is TGTGCCAGCAGTCCCTCCCTAGCGGGGGACTACAATGAGCAGTTCTTC. It translates to CASSPSLAGDYNEQFF.

V gene TRBV15 combines with J gene TRBJ2-7; D might be TRBD1 (8 bases). Germline V gives CDR1 LNHNV, CDR2 YYDKDF (reference sequence). Between the trimmed V and J ends, which lost 2 bases and 6 bases, there was a span of 14 bases. This CDR3 is built from 14 residues. The CDR3: CATSRNRGGGEQYF. CDR3 DNA: TGTGCCACCAGCAGAAACAGGGGGGGCGGCGAGCAGTACTTC.

This chain uses TRBV10-3 with TRBJ2-5; tentatively, D is TRBD2 (7 bases). Germline V CDR1 and CDR2: ENHRY, SYGVKD. The CDR3 totals 14 residues. Trimming removed 6 bases at V and 5 bases at J, with 16 bases between. CDR3 DNA sequence: TGTGCCATCAGCACGCGGGGGCCGGGGGAGACCCAGTACTTC. Its translation: CAISTRGPGETQYF.

The rearrangement joins TRBV11-2 to TRBJ1-3; possibly TRBD1 for D (6 bases). This CDR3 has 16 residues. Germline CDR1 SGHAT, CDR2 FQNNGV. Trimming pared 0 bases from V and 2 bases from J, leaving 11 bases between. CDR3 in amino acids: CASSLDRGSPGNTIYF. The CDR3 region has the DNA TGTGCCAGCAGCTTAGACAGGGGATCTCCTGGAAACACCATATATTTT.

There are a few counts of this clone. The gene calls are TRBV5-1 and TRBJ2-1; TRBD1 aligns across 7 bases. Germline V gives CDR1 SGHRS, CDR2 YFSETQ. Trimming took 5 bases from V and 5 from J; bases not matched to a gene: 7. The CDR3 totals 14 residues. Here the CDR3 DNA reads TGCGCCAGCAGTACAGGGGCAGGGGACAATGAGCAGTTCTTC. This sequence encodes CASSTGAGDNEQFF. Filled out from reference TRBV5-1 and TRBJ2-1, the complete variable domain reads KAGVTQTPRYLIKTRGQQVTLSCSPISGHRSVSWYQQTPGQGLQFLFEYFSETQRNKGNFPGRFSGRQFSNSRSEMNVSTLELGDSALYLCASSTGAGDNEQFFGPGTRLTVL.

Concerning this clone itself: Sequence at one end of the junction differs from germline and may be a read error. This rearrangement joins TRBV5-1 to TRBJ1-6; a possible D gene is TRBD1 (6 bases). Germline V gene lookup returns CDR1 SGHRS and CDR2 YFSETQ. CDR3 length equals 15 residues. As DNA, the CDR3 is TGCGCCAGCACCTTGACAGGACTATATAATTCACCCCTCCACTTT. Translation gives CASTLTGLYNSPLHF.

Only one count was recorded for this clone. This chain connects TRBV7-6 to TRBJ2-3; the match to TRBD1 covers 10 bases. The junction had 2 bases not matched to a gene; V was cut back by 4 bases and J by 1 base. The CDR3 spans 15 residues. CDR1 is SGHVS, CDR2 FNYEAQ, per germline. CDR3 in amino acids: CASSSTGGGTDTQYF. Here the CDR3 DNA reads TGTGCCAGCAGCTCGACAGGGGGCGGCACAGATACGCAGTATTTT. Full variable domain (missing parts from reference TRBV7-6 and TRBJ2-3): GAGVSQSPRYKVTKRGQDVALRCDPISGHVSLYWYRQALGQGPEFLTYFNYEAQQDKSGLPNDRFSAERPEGSISTLTIQRTEQRDSAMYRCASSSTGGGTDTQYFGPGTRLTVL.

The J gene is TRBJ2-7, the V gene TRBV19, with a weak D call TRBD1 (6 bases). Looked up from germline, CDR1 is LNHDA and CDR2 is SQIVND (reference sequence). The CDR3 runs to 15 residues. The V end was cut by 5 bases, the J end by 0 bases, with 14 bases between. CDR3 in amino acids: CASSVQGRRSYEQYF. CDR3 in DNA: TGTGCCAGTAGTGTACAGGGACGACGCTCCTACGAGCAGTACTTC.

The CDR3 bases are TGTGCCAGCAGCCGCGAGGGGGACAGGGATAATTCACCCCTCCACTTT. Encoded protein: CASSREGDRDNSPLHF. The chain is built from TRBV7-2 and TRBJ1-6; TRBD1 matches 9 bases. This CDR3 spans 16 amino acids. The V segment lost 5 bases and the J segment 5 bases; nucleotides outside the gene matches: 7. The germline V gene encodes CDR1 SGHTA and CDR2 FQGNSA.

This clone was picked up a small number of times. The rearrangement joins TRBV6-1 to TRBJ1-6, with D perhaps matching TRBD1 (6 bases). Germline loops: CDR1 MNHNS, CDR2 SASEGT. This CDR3 has 13 amino acids. Trimming took off 7 bases at V and 7 bases at J, with 11 bases between the two ends. CDR3 region: CASTGQDNSPLHF. In DNA, the CDR3 is TGTGCCAGCACGGGACAAGACAATTCACCCCTCCACTTT.

The chain carries TRBV5-4 and TRBJ2-7; 9 bases line up with TRBD1. Germline lookup yields CDR1 SGHNT and CDR2 YYREEE (reference sequence). This CDR3 is built from 17 residues. The V gene end was trimmed by 0 bases and the J gene end by 0 bases; junction bases not matched to a gene: 7. CDR3 region: CASSLGRTGVFSYEQYF. The CDR3, as DNA: TGTGCCAGCAGCTTGGGTCGGACAGGGGTTTTCTCCTACGAGCAGTACTTC.

This clone was observed many times. The V call is TRBV11-2, the J call TRBJ2-1, with TRBD2 identical over 14 bases. V gave up 5 bases and J gave up 2 bases; unmatched junction bases: 2. The CDR3 is 16 amino acids. Germline V gives CDR1 SGHAT, CDR2 FQNNGV. CDR3 in DNA: TGTGCCAGCAGCGGACTAGCGGGGGGCACCTACAATGAGCAGTTCTTC. Protein: CASSGLAGGTYNEQFF.

This chain joins TRBV19 and TRBJ2-3; 8 bases fit TRBD2. Per germline, CDR1 LNHDA and CDR2 SQIVND (reference sequence). Trimming cost V 3 bases and J 3 bases; bases outside gene matches: 11. The CDR3 is 17 amino acids. The CDR3 protein is CASSIVVAGSGTDTQYF. CDR3 DNA: TGTGCCAGTAGTATTGTAGTAGCGGGGAGTGGGACAGATACGCAGTATTTT.

V is TRBV6-1 and J is TRBJ2-6; D remains ambiguous. V was trimmed by 11 bases and J by 0 bases, leaving 11 bases between them. CDR1 is MNHNS, CDR2 SASEGT, per germline. The CDR3 contains 14 residues. The CDR3 region has the DNA TGTGCCTCAGCCTACAGCTCTGGGGCCAACGTCCTGACTTTC. Translated: CASAYSSGANVLTF.

This chain uses TRBV7-9 with TRBJ1-6, with D possibly being TRBD1 (6 bases). Germline V gene data show CDR1 as SEHNR and CDR2 as FQNEAQ (reference sequence). The germline V and J ends were trimmed by 1 base and 7 bases, with 14 bases remaining between them. This CDR3 is 16 amino acids long. CDR3 sequence: CASSLGQGTSNSPLHF. CDR3 DNA sequence: TGTGCCAGCAGCTTAGGGCAGGGGACTTCCAATTCACCCCTCCACTTT.

The rearrangement links TRBV5-8 to TRBJ2-1; possible D gene TRBD1, 6 bases. Looked up from germline, CDR1 is SGHTS and CDR2 is YDEGEE. The CDR3 is made up of 15 amino acids. Trimming shortened V by 4 bases and J by 4 bases, and 15 bases separated the two germline ends. The DNA of the CDR3 is TGTGCCAGCAGCCTGGACAGTATGGGATACAATGAGCAGTTCTTC. Translating gives CASSLDSMGYNEQFF.

This sequence joins TRBV6-5 and TRBJ2-1; D gene uncertain. V dropped 2 bases and J dropped 3 bases, with 11 bases sitting between them. CDR1 and CDR2 (germline): MNHEY, SVGAGI. The CDR3 is made up of 15 amino acids. The CDR3: CASSYTALDYNEQFF. DNA of the CDR3: TGTGCCAGCAGTTACACAGCCTTGGACTACAATGAGCAGTTCTTC.

The CDR3 DNA reads TGTGCTAGTGGTTTGGGACAGGGGTCCTACTCCCCAAACCCCCTCCACTTT. Protein sequence: CASGLGQGSYSPNPLHF. This rearrangement joins TRBV12-5 to TRBJ1-6; TRBD1 matches 8 bases. CDR3 length equals 17 residues. CDR1 LGHNT and CDR2 FRNRAP come from the germline V gene. V lost 1 base and J lost 13; bases outside the gene matches: 15.

This chain links TRBV7-9 with TRBJ2-3; D is unclear. The germline V and J ends were trimmed by 1 base and 1 base, with 9 bases remaining between them. There are 15 residues in the CDR3. The V gene's germline CDR1 is SEHNR and CDR2 FQNEAQ (reference sequence). The CDR3 sequence: CASSLGNSGTDTQYF. DNA for the CDR3: TGTGCCAGCAGCTTAGGCAACAGTGGCACAGATACGCAGTATTTT. The complete variable domain, with remaining parts taken from reference TRBV7-9 and TRBJ2-3, reads DTGVSQNPRHKITKRGQNVTFRCDPISEHNRLYWYRQTLGQGPEFLTYFQNEAQLEKSRLLSDRFSAERPKGSFSTLEIQRTEQGDSAMYLCASSLGNSGTDTQYFGPGTRLTVL.

The chain joins TRBV14 to TRBJ2-7, with D unclear. Germline V gives CDR1 SGHDN, CDR2 FVKESK. Trimming removed 0 bases at V and 2 bases at J, with 14 bases between. This CDR3 comprises 16 residues. CDR3 sequence reads: CASSQEWAGPTYEQYF. The CDR3 DNA reads TGTGCCAGCAGCCAAGAGTGGGCAGGACCCACCTACGAGCAGTACTTC.

The chain uses TRBV5-6 and TRBJ2-3, with 9 positions matching TRBD2. This CDR3 comprises 18 residues. Germline-derived CDR1 and CDR2 are SGHDT and YYEEEE. The junction had 13 bases not matched to a gene; V was cut back by 3 bases and J by 2 bases. CDR3 protein: CASSYPLYSGGITDTQYF. CDR3 in DNA: TGTGCCAGCAGCTACCCACTTTACAGCGGGGGGATCACAGATACGCAGTATTTT.

The rearrangement joins TRBV21-1 to TRBJ2-7; TRBD1, the table's D call, was not compared with the DNA. TRBV21-1 is a pseudogene locus. This CDR3 comprises 16 residues. The CDR3 DNA follows: TGTGCCAGCAGCAAAGTTGGCGACTGGACAAGCCACGAGCAGTACTTC. Translating gives CASSKVGDWTSHEQYF.

The DNA of the CDR3 is TGTGCCAGCAGCTACCTAACAGGGGGCCGGGTCGAGCAGTACTTC. This gives the protein CASSYLTGGRVEQYF. The chain is built from TRBV7-9 and TRBJ2-7; 9 bases agree with TRBD1. The germline V gene encodes CDR1 SEHNR and CDR2 FQNEAQ (reference sequence). The CDR3 is made up of 15 amino acids. J was trimmed by 6 bases and V by 4 bases; bases with no gene match: 10.

The rearrangement joins TRBV19 to TRBJ2-1; 10 positions match TRBD2. The CDR3 runs to 16 residues. The germline gives CDR1 LNHDA, CDR2 SQIVND (reference sequence). The V gene end was trimmed by 8 bases and the J gene end by 7 bases; junction bases not matched to a gene: 14. CDR3 loop: CASGGRLAGKRNEQFF. The CDR3, as DNA: TGTGCCAGTGGGGGTCGACTAGCGGGCAAACGGAATGAGCAGTTCTTC.

This rearrangement joins TRBV7-8 to TRBJ2-2, with TRBD2 matching 12 bases. CDR3 length: 17 amino acids. The germline gives CDR1 SGHVS, CDR2 FQNEAQ. Unmatched junction bases numbered 9, after V lost 5 bases and J lost 5 bases. The CDR3 is CASSRPGLAGWTGELFF. In DNA form, the CDR3 reads TGTGCCAGCAGCCGCCCCGGACTAGCGGGGTGGACCGGGGAGCTGTTTTTT.